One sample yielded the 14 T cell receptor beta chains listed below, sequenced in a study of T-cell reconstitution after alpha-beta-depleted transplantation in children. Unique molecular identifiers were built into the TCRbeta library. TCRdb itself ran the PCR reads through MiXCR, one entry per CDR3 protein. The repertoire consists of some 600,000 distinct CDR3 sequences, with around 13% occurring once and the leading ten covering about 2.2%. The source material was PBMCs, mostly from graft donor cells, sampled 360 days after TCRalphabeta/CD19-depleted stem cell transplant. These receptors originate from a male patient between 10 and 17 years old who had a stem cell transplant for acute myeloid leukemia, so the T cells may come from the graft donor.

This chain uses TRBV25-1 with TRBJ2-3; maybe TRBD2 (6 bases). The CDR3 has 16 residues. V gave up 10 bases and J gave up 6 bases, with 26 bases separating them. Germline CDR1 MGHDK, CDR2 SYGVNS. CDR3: CANPDFAGTPRDTQYF. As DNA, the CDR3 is TGTGCCAATCCCGATTTTGCCGGGACTCCTCGGGATACGCAGTATTTT.

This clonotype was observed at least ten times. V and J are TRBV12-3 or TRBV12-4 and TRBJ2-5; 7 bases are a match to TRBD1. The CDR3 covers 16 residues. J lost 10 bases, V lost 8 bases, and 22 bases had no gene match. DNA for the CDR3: TGTGCCAGCCTACCGTACAGGGGCGTAGAAAAAAGGGACCAGTACTTC. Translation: CASLPYRGVEKRDQYF.

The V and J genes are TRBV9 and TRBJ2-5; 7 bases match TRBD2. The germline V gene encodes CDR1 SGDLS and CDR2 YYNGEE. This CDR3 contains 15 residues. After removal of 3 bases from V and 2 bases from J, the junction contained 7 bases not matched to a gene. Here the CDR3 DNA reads TGTGCCAGCAGCGGTTCAGCGGGAAGGCAAGAGACCCAGTACTTC. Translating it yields CASSGSAGRQETQYF.

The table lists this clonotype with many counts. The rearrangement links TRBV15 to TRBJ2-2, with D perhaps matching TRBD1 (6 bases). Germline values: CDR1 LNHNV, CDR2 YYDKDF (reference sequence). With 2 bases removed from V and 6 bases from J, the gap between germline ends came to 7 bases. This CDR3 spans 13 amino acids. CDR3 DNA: TGTGCCACCAGCAGAACAGGGCCCGGGGAGCTGTTTTTT. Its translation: CATSRTGPGELFF.

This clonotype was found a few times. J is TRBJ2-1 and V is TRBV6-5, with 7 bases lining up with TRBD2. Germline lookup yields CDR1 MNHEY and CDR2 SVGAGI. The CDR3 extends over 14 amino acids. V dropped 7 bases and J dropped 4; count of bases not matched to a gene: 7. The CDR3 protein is CASKGREKYNEQFF. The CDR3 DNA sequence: TGTGCCAGCAAGGGGCGGGAGAAGTACAATGAGCAGTTCTTC.

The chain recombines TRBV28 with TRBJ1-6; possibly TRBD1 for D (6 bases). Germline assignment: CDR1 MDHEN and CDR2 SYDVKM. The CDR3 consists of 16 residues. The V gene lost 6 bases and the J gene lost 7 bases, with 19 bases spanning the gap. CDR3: CASSPRLGAGNSPLHF. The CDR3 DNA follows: TGTGCCAGCAGCCCCCGACTGGGGGCAGGAAATTCACCCCTCCACTTT.

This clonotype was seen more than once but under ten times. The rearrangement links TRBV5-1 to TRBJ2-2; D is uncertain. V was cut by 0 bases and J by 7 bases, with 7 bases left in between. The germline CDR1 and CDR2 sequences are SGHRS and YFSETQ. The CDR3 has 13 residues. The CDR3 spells CASSLAKVGELFF. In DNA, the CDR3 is TGCGCCAGCAGCTTGGCCAAGGTCGGGGAGCTGTTTTTT.

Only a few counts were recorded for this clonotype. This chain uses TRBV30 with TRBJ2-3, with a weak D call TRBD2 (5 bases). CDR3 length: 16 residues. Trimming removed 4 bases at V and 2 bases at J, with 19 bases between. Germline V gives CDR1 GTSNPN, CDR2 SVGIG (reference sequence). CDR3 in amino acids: CAWNGGADHYTDTQYF. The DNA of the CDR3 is TGTGCCTGGAACGGCGGAGCGGACCACTACACAGATACGCAGTATTTT. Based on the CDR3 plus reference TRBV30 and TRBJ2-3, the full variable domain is SQTIHQWPATLVQPVGSPLSLECTVEGTSNPNLYWYRQAAGRGLQLLFYSVGIGQISSEVPQNLSASRPQDRQFILSSKKLLLSDSGFYLCAWNGGADHYTDTQYFGPGTRLTVL.

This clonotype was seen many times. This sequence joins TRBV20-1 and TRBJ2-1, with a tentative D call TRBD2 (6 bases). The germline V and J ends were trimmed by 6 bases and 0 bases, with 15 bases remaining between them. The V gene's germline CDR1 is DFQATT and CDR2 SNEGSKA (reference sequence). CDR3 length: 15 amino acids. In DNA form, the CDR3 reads TGCAGTGCCGGCGGGGCCCACAGCTCCTACAATGAGCAGTTCTTC. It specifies CSAGGAHSSYNEQFF.

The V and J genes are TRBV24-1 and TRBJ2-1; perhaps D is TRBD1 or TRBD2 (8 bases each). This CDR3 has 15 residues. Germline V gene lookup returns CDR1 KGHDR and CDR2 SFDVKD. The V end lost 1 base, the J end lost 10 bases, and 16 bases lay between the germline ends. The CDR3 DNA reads TGTGCCACCAGTGATTTCGGACAGGGCGGGGGGGAGCAGTTCTTC. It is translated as CATSDFGQGGGEQFF.

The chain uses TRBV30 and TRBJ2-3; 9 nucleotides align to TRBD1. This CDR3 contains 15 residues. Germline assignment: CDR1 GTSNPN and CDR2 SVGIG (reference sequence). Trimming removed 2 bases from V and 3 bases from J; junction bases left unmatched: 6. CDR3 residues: CAWSHGTGITDTQYF. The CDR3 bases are TGTGCCTGGAGTCACGGGACAGGGATAACAGATACGCAGTATTTT.

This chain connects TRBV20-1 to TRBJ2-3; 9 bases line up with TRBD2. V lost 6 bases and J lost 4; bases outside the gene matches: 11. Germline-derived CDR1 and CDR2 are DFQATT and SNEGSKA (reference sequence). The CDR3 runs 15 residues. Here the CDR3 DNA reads TGCAGTGCCCTCCGACTAGCGGAGTATCCAGATACGCAGTATTTT. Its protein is CSALRLAEYPDTQYF.

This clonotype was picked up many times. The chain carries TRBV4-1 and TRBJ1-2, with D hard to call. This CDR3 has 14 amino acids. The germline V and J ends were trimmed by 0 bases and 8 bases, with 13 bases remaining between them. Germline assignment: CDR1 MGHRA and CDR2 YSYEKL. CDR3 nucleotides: TGCGCCAGCAGCCAAGAAGTGGAAAGTAAGGGCTACACCTTC. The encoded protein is CASSQEVESKGYTF.

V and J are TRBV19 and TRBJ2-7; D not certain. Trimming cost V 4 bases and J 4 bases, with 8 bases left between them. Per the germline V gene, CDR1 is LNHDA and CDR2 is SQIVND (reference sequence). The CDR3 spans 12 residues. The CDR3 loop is CASSTNHYEQYF. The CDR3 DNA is TGTGCCAGTAGTACCAACCATTACGAGCAGTACTTC.